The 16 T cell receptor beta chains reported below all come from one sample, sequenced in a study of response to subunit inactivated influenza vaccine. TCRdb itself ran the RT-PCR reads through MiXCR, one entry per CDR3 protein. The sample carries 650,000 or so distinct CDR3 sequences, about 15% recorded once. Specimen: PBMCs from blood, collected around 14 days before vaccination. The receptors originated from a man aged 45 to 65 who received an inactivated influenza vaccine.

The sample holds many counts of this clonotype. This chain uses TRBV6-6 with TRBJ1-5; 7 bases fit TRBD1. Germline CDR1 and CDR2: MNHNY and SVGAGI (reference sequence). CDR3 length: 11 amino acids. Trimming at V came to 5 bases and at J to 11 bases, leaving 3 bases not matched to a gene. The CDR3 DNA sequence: TGTGCCAGCAGTAAGGGACAGACCCAGCATTTT. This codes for CASSKGQTQHF.

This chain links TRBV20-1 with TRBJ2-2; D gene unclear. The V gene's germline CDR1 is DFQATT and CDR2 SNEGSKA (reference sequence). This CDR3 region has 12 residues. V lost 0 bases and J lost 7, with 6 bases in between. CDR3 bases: TGCAGTGCTAGAGATCTCCGCGGGGAGCTGTTTTTT. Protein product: CSARDLRGELFF.

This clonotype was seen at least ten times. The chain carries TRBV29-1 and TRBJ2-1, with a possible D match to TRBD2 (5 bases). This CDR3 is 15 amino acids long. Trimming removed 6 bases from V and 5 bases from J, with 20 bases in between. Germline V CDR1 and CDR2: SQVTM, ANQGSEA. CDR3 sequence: CSVLDHGVENNEQFF. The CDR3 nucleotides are TGCAGCGTCCTAGACCACGGGGTGGAGAACAATGAGCAGTTCTTC.

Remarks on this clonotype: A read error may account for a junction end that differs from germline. The CDR3 protein is CASSYSTSGNTETQYF. The CDR3 region has the DNA TGTGCCAGCAGTTACTCGACTAGCGGAAACACAGAAACGCAGTATTTT. The chain couples TRBV6-5 to TRBJ2-3; TRBD2 matches at 9 bases. This CDR3 has 16 residues. Germline CDR1 MNHEY, CDR2 SVGAGI.

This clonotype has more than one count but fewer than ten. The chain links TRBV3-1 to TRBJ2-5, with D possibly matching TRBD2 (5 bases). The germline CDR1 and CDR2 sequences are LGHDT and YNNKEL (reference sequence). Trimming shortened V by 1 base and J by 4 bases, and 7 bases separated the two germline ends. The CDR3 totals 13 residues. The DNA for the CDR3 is TGTGCCAGCAGCCAAGGGACTCGAGAGACCCAGTACTTC. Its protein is CASSQGTRETQYF.

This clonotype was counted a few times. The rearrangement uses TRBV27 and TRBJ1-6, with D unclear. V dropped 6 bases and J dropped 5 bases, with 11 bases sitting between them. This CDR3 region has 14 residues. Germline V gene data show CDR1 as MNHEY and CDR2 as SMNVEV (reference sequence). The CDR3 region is CASRRPNHNSPLHF. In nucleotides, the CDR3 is TGTGCCAGCAGGCGGCCTAATCATAATTCACCCCTCCACTTT.

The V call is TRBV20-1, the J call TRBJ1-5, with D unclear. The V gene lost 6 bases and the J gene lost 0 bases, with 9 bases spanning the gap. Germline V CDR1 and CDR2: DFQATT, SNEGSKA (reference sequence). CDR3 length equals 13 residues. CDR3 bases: TGCAGTGCCCAACAGAGTAGCAATCAGCCCCAGCATTTT. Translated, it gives CSAQQSSNQPQHF.

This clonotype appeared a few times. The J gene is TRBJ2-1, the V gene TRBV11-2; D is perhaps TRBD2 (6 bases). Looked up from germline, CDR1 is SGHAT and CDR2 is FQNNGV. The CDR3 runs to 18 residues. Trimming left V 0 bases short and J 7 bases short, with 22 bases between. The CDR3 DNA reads TGTGCCAGCAGCTTAGATTTGGCGGGTAGCGGCAAGCGAAATGAGCAGTTCTTC. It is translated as CASSLDLAGSGKRNEQFF. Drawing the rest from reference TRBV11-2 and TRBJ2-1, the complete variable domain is EAGVAQSPRYKIIEKRQSVAFWCNPISGHATLYWYQQILGQGPKLLIQFQNNGVVDDSQLPKDRFSAERLKGVDSTLKIQPAKLEDSAVYLCASSLDLAGSGKRNEQFFGPGTRLTVL.

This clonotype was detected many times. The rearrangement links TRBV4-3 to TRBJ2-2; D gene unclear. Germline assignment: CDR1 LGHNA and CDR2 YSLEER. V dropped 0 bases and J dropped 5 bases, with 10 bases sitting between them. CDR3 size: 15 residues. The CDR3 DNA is TGCGCCAGCAGCCAAGAACACGAGGTTACCGGGGAGCTGTTTTTT. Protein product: CASSQEHEVTGELFF.

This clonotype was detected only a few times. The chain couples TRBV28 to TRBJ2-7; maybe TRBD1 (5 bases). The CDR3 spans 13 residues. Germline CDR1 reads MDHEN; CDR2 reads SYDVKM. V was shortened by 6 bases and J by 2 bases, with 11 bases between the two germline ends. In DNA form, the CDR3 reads TGTGCCAGCAGCTGGACACCCACCTACGAGCAGTACTTC. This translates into CASSWTPTYEQYF.

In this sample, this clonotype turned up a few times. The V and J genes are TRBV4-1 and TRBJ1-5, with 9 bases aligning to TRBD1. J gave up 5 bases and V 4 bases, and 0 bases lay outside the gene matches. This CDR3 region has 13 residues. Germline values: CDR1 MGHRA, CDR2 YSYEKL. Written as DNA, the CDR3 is TGCGCCAGCAGCCGGACAGGGGATCAGCCCCAGCATTTT. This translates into CASSRTGDQPQHF.

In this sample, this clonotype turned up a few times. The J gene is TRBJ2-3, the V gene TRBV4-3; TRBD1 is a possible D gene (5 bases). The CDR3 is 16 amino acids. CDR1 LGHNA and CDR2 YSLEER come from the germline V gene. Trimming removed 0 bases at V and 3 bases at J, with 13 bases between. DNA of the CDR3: TGCGCCAGCAGCCAAGACTTGGCAGGGTTTACAGATACGCAGTATTTT. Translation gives CASSQDLAGFTDTQYF.

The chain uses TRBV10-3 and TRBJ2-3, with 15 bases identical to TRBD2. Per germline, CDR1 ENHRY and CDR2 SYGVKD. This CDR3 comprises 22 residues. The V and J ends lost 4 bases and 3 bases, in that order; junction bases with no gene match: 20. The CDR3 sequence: CAISAGRGQVGLAGGKTDTQYF. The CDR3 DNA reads TGTGCCATCAGTGCCGGCAGGGGGCAGGTGGGACTAGCGGGAGGAAAAACAGATACGCAGTATTTT.

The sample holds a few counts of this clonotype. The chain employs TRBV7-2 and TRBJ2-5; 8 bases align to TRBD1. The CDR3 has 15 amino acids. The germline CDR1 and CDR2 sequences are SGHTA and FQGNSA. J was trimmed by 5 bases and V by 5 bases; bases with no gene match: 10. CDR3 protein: CASSQRTGSGETQYF. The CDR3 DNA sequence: TGTGCCAGCAGCCAAAGGACAGGGTCGGGGGAGACCCAGTACTTC.

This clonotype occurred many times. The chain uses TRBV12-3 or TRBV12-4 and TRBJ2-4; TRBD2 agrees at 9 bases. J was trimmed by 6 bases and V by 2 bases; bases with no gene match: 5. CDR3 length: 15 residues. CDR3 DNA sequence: TGTGCCAGCAGTTTAATAGCGGGAGTAGGAAACATTCAGTACTTC. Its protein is CASSLIAGVGNIQYF.

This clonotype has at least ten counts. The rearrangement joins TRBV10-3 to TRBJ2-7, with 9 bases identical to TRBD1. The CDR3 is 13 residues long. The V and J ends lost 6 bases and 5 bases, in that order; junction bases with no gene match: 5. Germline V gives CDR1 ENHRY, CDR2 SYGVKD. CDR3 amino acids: CAISWGQGNEQYF. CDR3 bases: TGTGCCATCAGCTGGGGACAGGGTAACGAGCAGTACTTC.